Shown below are 15 T cell receptor beta chains from a single sample sequenced in a study of blood T cell repertoires in COVID-19. Repertoires were generated with immunoSEQ multiplex PCR, while TCRdb's copy carries only in-frame clones and drops some. The repertoire holds roughly 64,000 clones, with more than 80% as singletons. The sample consisted of peripheral blood. The origin of the receptors is a woman at least 80 years old with active COVID-19.

The genes are TRBV3-1 (or the pseudogene TRBV3-2) and TRBJ2-5; TRBD2 matches at 10 bases. The CDR3 runs 16 residues. V shed 4 bases, J shed 2 bases, and the junction held 7 bases outside the gene matches. Germline V gene data show CDR1 as LGHDT and CDR2 as YNNKEL (reference sequence). CDR3: CASSLPLAGAQETQYF. DNA of the CDR3: TGTGCCAGCAGCCTTCCCCTAGCGGGGGCGCAAGAGACCCAGTACTTC.

This chain uses TRBV7-8 with TRBJ2-5; possibly TRBD2 for D (5 bases). The CDR3 has 15 residues. Per the germline V gene, CDR1 is SGHVS and CDR2 is FQNEAQ. The V end was cut by 4 bases, the J end by 0 bases, with 12 bases between. This chain's CDR3 is CASSSAGSNQETQYF. As DNA, the CDR3 is TGTGCCAGCAGCTCGGCGGGTTCGAACCAAGAGACCCAGTACTTC.

The chain carries TRBV27 and TRBJ2-2; D unclear. Germline CDR1 MNHEY, CDR2 SMNVEV (reference sequence). V gave up 2 bases and J gave up 1 base, with 8 bases separating them. CDR3 size: 15 residues. CDR3 nucleotides: TGTGCCAGCAGTTTAGATCCCGGGAACACCGGGGAGCTGTTTTTT. Translated: CASSLDPGNTGELFF.

This chain joins TRBV5-4 and TRBJ1-2; D is unclear. Germline CDR1 is SGHNT and CDR2 is YYREEE (reference sequence). Trimming removed 0 bases from V and 8 bases from J, with 11 bases in between. The CDR3 is 13 residues long. CDR3 sequence reads: CASSLDNSHGYTF. The CDR3 DNA is TGTGCCAGCAGCTTGGACAACAGTCACGGCTACACCTTC.

The J gene is TRBJ2-3, the V gene TRBV7-2, with TRBD2 as a possible D gene (6 bases). The germline V and J ends were trimmed by 6 bases and 0 bases, with 10 bases remaining between them. The CDR3 loop spans 14 amino acids. Germline V gene data show CDR1 as SGHTA and CDR2 as FQGNSA. The CDR3 region has the DNA TGTGCCAGCAGTCTGCGGGGTAGCACAGATACGCAGTATTTT. Its protein product is CASSLRGSTDTQYF.

V gene TRBV3-1 (or the pseudogene TRBV3-2) combines with J gene TRBJ2-3; TRBD2 is a possible D gene (5 bases). Germline CDR1 is LGHDT and CDR2 is YNNKEL (reference sequence). The V gene lost 3 bases and the J gene lost 2 bases, with 9 bases spanning the gap. The CDR3 sequence is 14 residues long. The CDR3 DNA reads as TGTGCCAGCAGCCAGTCGGACTTCACAGATACGCAGTATTTT. Encoded protein: CASSQSDFTDTQYF.

This clone was recorded only once. The chain recombines TRBV7-2 with TRBJ1-5; 7 positions match TRBD1. Germline lookup yields CDR1 SGHTA and CDR2 FQGNSA. V shed 2 bases and J 5 bases; nucleotides not matched to a gene: 6. The CDR3 runs 15 residues. The CDR3 protein is CASSLSDRDHQPQHF. The CDR3 nucleotides read TGTGCCAGCAGCTTAAGTGACAGGGATCATCAGCCCCAGCATTTT. Supplemented by reference TRBV7-2 and TRBJ1-5, the full variable domain reads GAGVSQSPSNKVTEKGKDVELRCDPISGHTALYWYRQSLGQGLEFLIYFQGNSAPDKSGLPSDRFSAERTGGSVSTLTIQRTQQEDSAVYLCASSLSDRDHQPQHFGDGTRLSIL.

The V and J genes are TRBV11-2 and TRBJ2-1; 9 bases align to TRBD2. With V trimmed by 3 bases and J by 1 base, 1 base remained unmatched. Germline values: CDR1 SGHAT, CDR2 FQNNGV. This CDR3 region has 15 residues. The CDR3 DNA is TGTGCCAGCAGCTTTCTAGCGGGGTCCTACAATGAGCAGTTCTTC. It translates to CASSFLAGSYNEQFF.

V usage is TRBV13 and J usage is TRBJ2-1; 9 nucleotides line up with TRBD1. The CDR3 covers 15 residues. CDR1 is PRHDT, CDR2 FYEKMQ, per germline (reference sequence). V lost 5 bases to trimming and J lost 2 bases; unmatched junction nucleotides: 4. The CDR3 region has the DNA TGTGCCAGCAGCGGGACAGGGTTCGCCTACAATGAGCAGTTCTTC. Translating gives CASSGTGFAYNEQFF.

The gene calls are TRBV5-6 and TRBJ2-7; TRBD2 agrees at 9 bases. This CDR3 contains 16 residues. Germline CDR1 is SGHDT and CDR2 is YYEEEE. Losses at the gene ends were 4 bases for V and 2 bases for J; bases not matched to a gene: 10. CDR3 sequence (DNA): TGTGCCAGCAGCCCCGCGGGGGGGCTAATGCCCTACGAGCAGTACGTC. Translation gives CASSPAGGLMPYEQYV.

This clone occurred once. V gene TRBV7-9 combines with J gene TRBJ2-1, with 7 bases fitting TRBD2. J was trimmed by 3 bases and V by 7 bases; bases with no gene match: 6. Germline V CDR1 and CDR2: SEHNR, FQNEAQ (reference sequence). CDR3 size: 14 residues. The DNA for the CDR3 is TGTGCCAGCACCCCGCTAGCGGACTACAATGAGCAGTTCTTC. Amino acid sequence: CASTPLADYNEQFF.

The rearrangement uses TRBV23-1 and TRBJ1-1, with a tentative D call TRBD1 (6 bases). TRBV23-1 is an ORF; its function is uncertain. The CDR3 has 19 residues. V lost 0 bases to trimming and J lost 0 bases, with 20 bases between them. This CDR3 reads CASSQSLCRQVSMNTEAFF. The CDR3 region has the DNA TGCGCCAGCAGTCAATCCTTATGTCGACAGGTATCAATGAACACTGAAGCTTTCTTT.

The V call is TRBV2, the J call TRBJ2-1; 7 positions match TRBD2. V lost 3 bases to trimming and J lost 0 bases; unmatched junction nucleotides: 5. Germline V gene lookup returns CDR1 SNHLY and CDR2 FYNNEI. This CDR3 spans 16 amino acids. This CDR3 reads CASSDQAGSSYNEQFF. Here the CDR3 DNA reads TGTGCCAGCAGTGACCAAGCGGGAAGCTCCTACAATGAGCAGTTCTTC.

This chain connects TRBV5-1 to TRBJ2-5; D is unclear. Germline V CDR1 and CDR2: SGHRS, YFSETQ. The CDR3 contains 14 residues. V was clipped by 0 bases and J by 4 bases, with 10 bases between them. The CDR3 loop is CASSLESRRETQYF. The CDR3 nucleotides read TGCGCCAGCAGCTTGGAAAGTAGAAGAGAGACCCAGTACTTC.

J is TRBJ2-5 and V is TRBV3-1 (or the pseudogene TRBV3-2); no firm D call. The germline CDR1 and CDR2 sequences are LGHDT and YNNKEL (reference sequence). The V gene lost 0 bases and the J gene lost 5 bases, with 10 bases spanning the gap. The CDR3 totals 14 residues. CDR3 in DNA: TGTGCCAGCAGCCAAGAGGCCGCCGGGGAGACCCAGTACTTC. Protein product: CASSQEAAGETQYF.